A selection of T cell receptor beta chains follows, all from one sample in a study of blood T cells in healthy people across ages. TCRdb reprocessed the 5' RACE reads via MiXCR and lists one record per CDR3 protein. In the table there are 500,000 to 600,000 distinct CDR3 sequences, 25% to 30% of which are singletons. Sequencing was done on a sample of blood. The receptors derive from a woman between 70 and 85 years old in good health. Each CDR3 is given with its conserved first and last residue. The order of the fields is V gene, clone size, D gene, J gene, CDR3 protein, CDR3 DNA. A D gene is named only where the DNA matches it firmly. Not every row has a clone size; where given, it reads once, few, many or a size class.

TRBV5-1,-,TRBD1,TRBJ2-1,CASSLSGTGWNEQFF,TGCGCCAGCAGCTTATCCGGGACAGGGTGGAATGAGCAGTTCTTC
TRBV12-3/TRBV12-4,few,-,TRBJ1-5,CASSFYGGSSNQPQHF,TGTGCCAGCAGTTTTTACGGGGGTTCAAGCAATCAGCCCCAGCATTTT
TRBV7-2,many,-,TRBJ2-2,CASSFSYTTGELFF,TGTGCCAGCAGCTTTAGCTACACCACCGGGGAGCTGTTTTTT
TRBV7-9,few,-,TRBJ1-2,CASSLGGGRTFF,TGTGCCAGCAGCTTAGGGGGGGGCAGGACATTCTTC
TRBV11-1,-,-,TRBJ2-1,CASSSRPAGQFDEQFF,TGTGCCAGCAGCTCAAGACCGGCCGGACAGTTCGATGAGCAGTTCTTC
TRBV10-3,-,TRBD2,TRBJ2-3,CAISVGTSNTDTQYF,TGTGCCATCAGTGTTGGGACTAGCAACACAGATACGCAGTATTTT
TRBV9,few,-,TRBJ2-5,CASSVSGQEETQYF,TGTGCCAGCAGCGTATCCGGGCAGGAAGAGACCCAGTACTTC
TRBV15,-,-,TRBJ2-3,CATSRADSTDTQYF,TGTGCCACCAGCAGAGCTGACAGCACAGATACGCAGTATTTT
TRBV20-1,few,-,TRBJ1-2,CSATPSGGGIYGYTF,TGCAGTGCTACTCCCTCGGGTGGGGGGATCTATGGCTACACCTTC
TRBV10-3,once,-,TRBJ2-1,CAISEFSNYNEQFF,TGTGCCATCAGTGAATTTAGCAACTACAATGAGCAGTTCTTC
TRBV6-2/TRBV6-3,few,-,TRBJ2-2,CASSYSTVTGELFF,TGTGCCAGCAGTTACTCGACAGTGACCGGGGAGCTGTTTTTT
TRBV11-2,-,-,TRBJ2-5,CASSLRGGTALDQETQYF,TGTGCCAGCAGCTTGAGGGGGGGGACGGCACTCGACCAAGAGACCCAGTACTTC
TRBV12-3/TRBV12-4,-,-,TRBJ2-6,CASSLRTAGANILTF,TGTGCCAGCAGCCTCCGGACAGCTGGGGCCAACATCCTGACTTTC
TRBV20-1,-,TRBD2,TRBJ2-3,CSARPPLAGGSDTQYF,TGCAGTGCTAGGCCCCCCTTAGCGGGAGGTTCCGATACGCAGTATTTT
TRBV11-3,-,TRBD2,TRBJ2-1,CASSVAGGLSYDEQFF,TGTGCCAGCAGCGTCGCGGGGGGCCTATCCTACGATGAGCAGTTCTTC
TRBV2,-,TRBD1,TRBJ2-2,CASKGQGATGELFF,TGTGCCAGCAAGGGACAGGGGGCCACCGGGGAGCTGTTTTTT
TRBV20-1,few,-,TRBJ1-2,CSARGGLYGYTF,TGCAGTGCTAGAGGAGGGCTCTATGGCTACACCTTC
TRBV7-2,-,-,TRBJ1-2,CASSLRPGGEGYTF,TGTGCCAGCAGCCTCCGACCGGGCGGGGAAGGCTACACCTTC
TRBV20-1,-,TRBD2,TRBJ2-3,CSARGLAVSPSTDTQYF,TGCAGTGCTAGGGGACTAGCGGTATCTCCTAGCACAGATACGCAGTATTTT
TRBV6-2/TRBV6-3,few,TRBD1,TRBJ1-2,CASSYSGQGHGYTF,TGTGCCAGCAGTTACTCAGGACAGGGCCATGGCTACACCTTC
TRBV9,-,TRBD1,TRBJ1-2,CASSVTGANYGYTF,TGTGCCAGCAGCGTGACAGGGGCGAACTATGGCTACACCTTC
TRBV5-1,-,TRBD1,TRBJ2-2,CASRDRRNTGELFF,TGCGCCAGCAGGGACAGGAGGAACACCGGGGAGCTGTTTTTT
TRBV25-1,-,-,TRBJ1-6,CASSAAGLVLPF,TGTGCCAGCAGTGCCGCGGGACTAGTCCTCCCCTTT
TRBV20-1,few,TRBD2,TRBJ2-1,CSFGRLADNEQFF,TGCAGTTTCGGGAGACTAGCAGACAATGAGCAGTTCTTC
TRBV5-1,-,-,TRBJ2-5,CASSLRGHPREETQYF,TGCGCCAGCAGCTTGAGGGGCCACCCGAGGGAAGAGACCCAGTACTTC
TRBV20-1,-,-,TRBJ2-7,CSAGGASYEQYF,TGCAGTGCTGGGGGGGCCTCCTACGAGCAGTACTTC
TRBV12-3/TRBV12-4,many,TRBD2,TRBJ2-5,CASSFGLAGEETQYF,TGTGCCAGCAGTTTCGGACTAGCGGGGGAAGAGACCCAGTACTTC
TRBV7-3,-,-,TRBJ1-1,CASSLNPQEMNTEAFF,TGTGCCAGCAGCTTAAATCCCCAGGAGATGAACACTGAAGCTTTCTTT
TRBV28,-,-,TRBJ2-2,CASSTRQGSTGELFF,TGTGCCAGCAGTACCCGACAAGGGAGTACCGGGGAGCTGTTTTTT
TRBV20-1,-,-,TRBJ1-4,CSARGTRGEKLFF,TGCAGTGCTAGAGGGACACGGGGTGAAAAACTGTTTTTT
TRBV6-5,few,TRBD2,TRBJ2-5,CASSYSTSGALGYQETQYF,TGTGCCAGCAGTTACTCGACTAGCGGGGCCTTGGGGTACCAAGAGACCCAGTACTTC
TRBV18,many,TRBD1,TRBJ2-7,CASSPGTGGSYEQYF,TGTGCCAGCTCACCCGGGACAGGGGGGTCCTACGAGCAGTACTTC
TRBV7-2,-,-,TRBJ2-4,CASSGGVLAKNIQYF,TGTGCCAGCAGCGGAGGGGTGTTAGCCAAAAACATTCAGTACTTC
TRBV5-1,-,TRBD1,TRBJ2-3,CASSTGTGNLDTQYF,TGCGCCAGCAGCACGGGGACAGGGAATCTAGATACGCAGTATTTT
TRBV5-4,-,-,TRBJ1-6,CASSLGFNSPLHF,TGTGCCAGCAGCTTGGGATTCAATTCACCCCTCCACTTT
TRBV6-4,-,TRBD2,TRBJ2-1,CASSLAGEGGNEQFF,TGTGCCAGCAGTCTAGCGGGAGAAGGGGGCAATGAGCAGTTCTTC
TRBV4-3,few,TRBD2,TRBJ2-3,CASSRGGQADTQYF,TGCGCCAGCAGCCGCGGGGGGCAGGCAGATACGCAGTATTTT
TRBV20-1,many,-,TRBJ1-5,CSASGGNQPQHF,TGCAGTGCTAGCGGGGGCAATCAGCCCCAGCATTTT
TRBV5-1,-,-,TRBJ2-3,CASSLGTVQHTDTQYF,TGCGCCAGCAGCTTGGGGACGGTTCAGCACACAGATACGCAGTATTTT
TRBV29-1,few,TRBD1,TRBJ2-7,CSVRLQGFPYEQYF,TGCAGCGTCCGACTACAGGGGTTCCCCTACGAGCAGTACTTC
TRBV7-9,-,-,TRBJ1-2,CASSQQVEGDGYTF,TGTGCCAGCAGCCAACAGGTGGAGGGGGATGGCTACACCTTC
TRBV12-3/TRBV12-4,few,-,TRBJ1-2,CASSPTDGYGYTF,TGTGCCAGCAGTCCGACTGACGGGTATGGCTACACCTTC
TRBV7-9,few,-,TRBJ1-4,CASSFEGLRVEELFF,TGTGCCAGCAGCTTCGAAGGCCTTAGGGTTGAGGAACTGTTTTTT
TRBV20-1,few,-,TRBJ2-3,CSARGTGTTDTQYF,TGCAGTGCTAGGGGTACCGGGACAACAGATACGCAGTATTTT
TRBV24-1,few,TRBD1,TRBJ2-2,CATGTGTTGELFF,TGTGCCACCGGGACAGGGACCACCGGGGAGCTGTTTTTT
TRBV2,-,-,TRBJ2-5,CASTSLGTRGETQYF,TGTGCCAGCACTTCGCTGGGGACACGGGGGGAGACCCAGTACTTC
TRBV6-4,many,-,TRBJ2-6,CASSPTSGRLISSGANVLTF,TGTGCCAGCAGTCCAACTTCGGGTCGTCTGATAAGCTCTGGGGCCAACGTCCTGACTTTC